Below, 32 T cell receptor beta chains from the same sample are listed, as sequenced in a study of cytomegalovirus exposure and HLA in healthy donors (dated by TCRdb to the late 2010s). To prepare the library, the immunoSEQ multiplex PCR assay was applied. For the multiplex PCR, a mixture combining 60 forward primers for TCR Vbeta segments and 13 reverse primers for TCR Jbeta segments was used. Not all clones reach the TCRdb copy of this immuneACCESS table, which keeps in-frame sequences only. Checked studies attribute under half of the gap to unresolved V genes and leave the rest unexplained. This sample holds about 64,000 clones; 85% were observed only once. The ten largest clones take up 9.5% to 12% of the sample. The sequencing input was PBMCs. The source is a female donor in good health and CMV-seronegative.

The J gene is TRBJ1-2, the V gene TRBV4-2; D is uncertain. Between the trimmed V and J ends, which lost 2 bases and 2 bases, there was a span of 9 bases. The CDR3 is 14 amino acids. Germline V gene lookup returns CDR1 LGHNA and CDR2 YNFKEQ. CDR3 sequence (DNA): TGTGCCAGCAGCCAAACGGGTGGGAACTATGGCTACACCTTC. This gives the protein CASSQTGGNYGYTF.

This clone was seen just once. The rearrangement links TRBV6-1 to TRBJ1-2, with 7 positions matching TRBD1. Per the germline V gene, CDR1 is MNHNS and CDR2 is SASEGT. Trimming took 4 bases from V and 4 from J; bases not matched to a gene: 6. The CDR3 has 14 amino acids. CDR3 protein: CASSALGQSYGYTF. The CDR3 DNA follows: TGTGCCAGCAGTGCTTTGGGACAGAGCTATGGCTACACCTTC.

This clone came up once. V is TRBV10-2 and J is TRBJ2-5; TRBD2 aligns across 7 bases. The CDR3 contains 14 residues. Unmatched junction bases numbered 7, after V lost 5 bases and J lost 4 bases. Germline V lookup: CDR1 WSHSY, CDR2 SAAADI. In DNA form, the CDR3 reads TGCGCCAGCAGTTTGGCGGGAGCATCAGAGACCCAGTACTTC. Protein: CASSLAGASETQYF.

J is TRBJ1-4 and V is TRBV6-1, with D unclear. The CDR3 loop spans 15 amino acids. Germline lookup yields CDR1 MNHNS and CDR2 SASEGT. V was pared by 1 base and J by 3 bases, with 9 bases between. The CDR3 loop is CASSEEVRPNEKLFF. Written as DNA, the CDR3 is TGTGCCAGCAGTGAAGAAGTCAGGCCTAATGAAAAACTGTTTTTT.

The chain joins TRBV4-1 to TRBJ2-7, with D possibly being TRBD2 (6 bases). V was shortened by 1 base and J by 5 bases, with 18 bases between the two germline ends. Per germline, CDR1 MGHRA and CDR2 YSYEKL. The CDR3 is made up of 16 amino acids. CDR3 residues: CASSQAFAGWGDEQYF. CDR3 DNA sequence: TGCGCCAGCAGCCAAGCTTTCGCGGGATGGGGTGACGAGCAGTACTTC.

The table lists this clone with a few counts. The CDR3 sequence: CASSLAGLMGSPLHF. CDR3 nucleotide sequence: TGTGCCAGCAGCTTAGCAGGACTGATGGGGTCACCCCTCCACTTT. The rearrangement links TRBV7-2 to TRBJ1-6; D unresolved. The CDR3 is 15 residues long. Trimming took off 0 bases at V and 10 bases at J, with 13 bases between the two ends. Germline CDR1 SGHTA, CDR2 FQGNSA. Based on the CDR3 plus reference TRBV7-2 and TRBJ1-6, the full variable domain is GAGVSQSPSNKVTEKGKDVELRCDPISGHTALYWYRQSLGQGLEFLIYFQGNSAPDKSGLPSDRFSAERTGGSVSTLTIQRTQQEDSAVYLCASSLAGLMGSPLHFGNGTRLTVT.

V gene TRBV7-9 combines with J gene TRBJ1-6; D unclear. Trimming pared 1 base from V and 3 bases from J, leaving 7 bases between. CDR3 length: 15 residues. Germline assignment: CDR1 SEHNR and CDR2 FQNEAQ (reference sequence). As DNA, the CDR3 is TGTGCCAGCAGCTTAGGCGCGGTCTATAATTCACCCCTCCACTTT. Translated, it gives CASSLGAVYNSPLHF.

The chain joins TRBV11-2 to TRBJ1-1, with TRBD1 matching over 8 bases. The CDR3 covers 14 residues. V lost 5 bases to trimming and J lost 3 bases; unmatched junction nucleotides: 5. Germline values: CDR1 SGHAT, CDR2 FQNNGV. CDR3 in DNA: TGTGCCAGCAGCCCAGGACAGGGCTACACTGAAGCTTTCTTT. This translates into CASSPGQGYTEAFF.

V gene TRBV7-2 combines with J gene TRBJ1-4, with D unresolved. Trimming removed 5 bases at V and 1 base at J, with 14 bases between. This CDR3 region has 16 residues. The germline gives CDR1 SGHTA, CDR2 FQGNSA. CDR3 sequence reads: CASSTRSRVTNEKLFF. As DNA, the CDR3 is TGTGCCAGCAGCACCCGGTCCCGGGTAACTAATGAAAAACTGTTTTTT.

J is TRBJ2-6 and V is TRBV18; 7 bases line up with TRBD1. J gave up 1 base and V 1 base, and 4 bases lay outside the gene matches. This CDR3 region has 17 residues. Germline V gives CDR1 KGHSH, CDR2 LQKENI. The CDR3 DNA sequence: TGTGCCAGCTCACCACGACAGGGCAAATCTGGGGCCAACGTCCTGACTTTC. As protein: CASSPRQGKSGANVLTF.

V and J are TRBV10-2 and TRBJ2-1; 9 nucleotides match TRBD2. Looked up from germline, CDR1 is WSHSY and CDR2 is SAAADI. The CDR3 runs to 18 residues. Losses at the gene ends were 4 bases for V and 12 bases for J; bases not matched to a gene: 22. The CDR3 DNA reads TGCGCCAGCAGTGGCCCCCCTTTTAGGAGCGGGGGGAATAGGGGGCAGTTCTTC. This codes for CASSGPPFRSGGNRGQFF.

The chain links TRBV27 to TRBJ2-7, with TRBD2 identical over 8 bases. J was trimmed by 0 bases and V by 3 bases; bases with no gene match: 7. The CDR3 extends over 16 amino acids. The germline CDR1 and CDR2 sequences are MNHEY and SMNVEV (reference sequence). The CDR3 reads CASSFRTSGSSYEQYF. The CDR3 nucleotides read TGTGCCAGCAGTTTCCGGACGAGCGGGAGCTCCTACGAGCAGTACTTC.

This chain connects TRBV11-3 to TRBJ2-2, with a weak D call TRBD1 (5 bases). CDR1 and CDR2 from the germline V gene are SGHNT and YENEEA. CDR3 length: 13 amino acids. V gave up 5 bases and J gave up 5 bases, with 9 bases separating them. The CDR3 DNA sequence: TGTGCCAGCAGCAGAGCAGGGACCGGGGAGCTGTTTTTT. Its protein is CASSRAGTGELFF.

The DNA of the CDR3 is TGTGCTAGTGGTTCCTACGCGCAGGGGGCGCGGGGCTACACCTTC. Its protein product is CASGSYAQGARGYTF. The chain has TRBV12-5 and TRBJ1-2, with TRBD1 matching over 8 bases. This CDR3 has 15 amino acids. Trimming took 4 bases from V and 8 from J; bases not matched to a gene: 12. Looked up from germline, CDR1 is LGHNT and CDR2 is FRNRAP.

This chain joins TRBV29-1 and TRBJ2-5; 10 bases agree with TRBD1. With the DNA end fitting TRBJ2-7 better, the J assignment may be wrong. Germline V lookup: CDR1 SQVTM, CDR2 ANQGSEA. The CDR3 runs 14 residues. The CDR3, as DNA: TGCAGCGTTGAGGAAGCGACAGGGGGCAACGAGCAGTACTTC. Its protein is CSVEEATGGNEQYF.

The CDR3 is CASSLRGPGGASTDTQYF. The CDR3 DNA reads TGTGCCAGCAGTTTAAGAGGACCGGGGGGGGCTAGCACAGATACGCAGTATTTT. The V and J genes are TRBV27 and TRBJ2-3; 8 nucleotides match TRBD2. The V segment lost 2 bases and the J segment 0 bases; nucleotides outside the gene matches: 10. The CDR3 is 18 residues long. In germline, CDR1 is MNHEY, CDR2 SMNVEV (reference sequence).

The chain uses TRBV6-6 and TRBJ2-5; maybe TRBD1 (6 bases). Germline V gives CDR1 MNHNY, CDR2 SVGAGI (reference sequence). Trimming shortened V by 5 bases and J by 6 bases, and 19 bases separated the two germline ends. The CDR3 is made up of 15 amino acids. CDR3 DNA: TGTGCCAGCAGTCGCCCATCACAGGGTACGAAGACCCAGTACTTC. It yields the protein CASSRPSQGTKTQYF.

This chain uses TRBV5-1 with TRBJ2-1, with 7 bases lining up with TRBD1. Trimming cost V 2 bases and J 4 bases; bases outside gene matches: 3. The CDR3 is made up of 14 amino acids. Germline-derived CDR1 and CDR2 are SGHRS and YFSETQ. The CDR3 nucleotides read TGCGCCAGCAGCTTTGGACAGGAGTACAATGAGCAGTTCTTC. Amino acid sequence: CASSFGQEYNEQFF.

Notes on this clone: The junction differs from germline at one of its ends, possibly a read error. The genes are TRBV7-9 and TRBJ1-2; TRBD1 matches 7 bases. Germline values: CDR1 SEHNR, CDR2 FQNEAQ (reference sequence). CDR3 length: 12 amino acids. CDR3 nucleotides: TGTTCCAGCAGCCAGGGGGAATATGGCTACACCTTC. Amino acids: CSSSQGEYGYTF.

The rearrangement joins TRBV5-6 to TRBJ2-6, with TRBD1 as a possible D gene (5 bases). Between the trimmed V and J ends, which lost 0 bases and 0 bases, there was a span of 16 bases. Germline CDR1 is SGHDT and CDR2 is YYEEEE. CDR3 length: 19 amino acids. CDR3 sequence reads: CASSLAGSRVDSGANVLTF. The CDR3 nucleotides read TGTGCCAGCAGCTTGGCCGGCTCCAGGGTCGACTCTGGGGCCAACGTCCTGACTTTC. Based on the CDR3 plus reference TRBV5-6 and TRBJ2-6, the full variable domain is DAGVTQSPTHLIKTRGQQVTLRCSPKSGHDTVSWYQQALGQGPQFIFQYYEEEERQRGNFPDRFSGHQFPNYSSELNVNALLLGDSALYLCASSLAGSRVDSGANVLTFGAGSRLTVL.

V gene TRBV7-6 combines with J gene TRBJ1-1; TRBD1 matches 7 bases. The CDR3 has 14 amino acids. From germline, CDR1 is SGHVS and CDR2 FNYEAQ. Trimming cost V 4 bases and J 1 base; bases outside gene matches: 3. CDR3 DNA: TGTGCCAGCAGCTCCGGGACAGCGAACACTGAAGCTTTCTTT. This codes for CASSSGTANTEAFF.

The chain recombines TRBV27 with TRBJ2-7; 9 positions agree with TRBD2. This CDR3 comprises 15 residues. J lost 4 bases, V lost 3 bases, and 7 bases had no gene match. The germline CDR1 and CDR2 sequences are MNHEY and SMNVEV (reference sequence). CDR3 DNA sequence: TGTGCCAGCAGTTTTTTGCTAGCGGGGATTTACGAGCAGTACTTC. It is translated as CASSFLLAGIYEQYF.

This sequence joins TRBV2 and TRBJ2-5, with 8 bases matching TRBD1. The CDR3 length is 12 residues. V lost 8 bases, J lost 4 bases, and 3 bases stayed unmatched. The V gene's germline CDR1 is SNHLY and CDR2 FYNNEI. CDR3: CASGTGVETQYF. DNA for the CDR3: TGTGCCAGCGGGACAGGCGTAGAGACCCAGTACTTC.

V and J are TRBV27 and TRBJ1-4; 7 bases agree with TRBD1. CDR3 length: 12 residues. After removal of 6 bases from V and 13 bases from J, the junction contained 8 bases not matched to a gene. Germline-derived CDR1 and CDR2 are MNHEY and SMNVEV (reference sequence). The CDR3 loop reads CASSSRTGGLFF. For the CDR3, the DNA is TGTGCCAGCAGCTCCCGGACAGGAGGACTGTTTTTT.

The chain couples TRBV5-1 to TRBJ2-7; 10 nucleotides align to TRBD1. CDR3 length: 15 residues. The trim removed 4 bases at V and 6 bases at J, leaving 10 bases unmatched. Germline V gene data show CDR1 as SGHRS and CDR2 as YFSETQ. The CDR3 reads CASSIPGTGAGEQYF. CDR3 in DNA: TGCGCCAGCAGCATCCCCGGGACAGGGGCGGGCGAGCAGTACTTC. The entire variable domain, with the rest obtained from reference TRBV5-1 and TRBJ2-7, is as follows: KAGVTQTPRYLIKTRGQQVTLSCSPISGHRSVSWYQQTPGQGLQFLFEYFSETQRNKGNFPGRFSGRQFSNSRSEMNVSTLELGDSALYLCASSIPGTGAGEQYFGPGTRLTVT.

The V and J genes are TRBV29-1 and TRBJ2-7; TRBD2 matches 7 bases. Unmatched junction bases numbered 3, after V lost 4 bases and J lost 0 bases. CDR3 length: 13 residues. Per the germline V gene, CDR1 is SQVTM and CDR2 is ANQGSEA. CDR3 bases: TGCAGCGTTGTCGGCGGGAGCTCCTACGAGCAGTACTTC. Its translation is CSVVGGSSYEQYF.

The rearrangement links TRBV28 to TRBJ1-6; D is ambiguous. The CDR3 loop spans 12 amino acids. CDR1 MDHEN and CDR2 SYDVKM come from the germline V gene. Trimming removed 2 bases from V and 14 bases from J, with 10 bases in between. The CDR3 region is CASSLAVAALHF. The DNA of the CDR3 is TGTGCCAGCAGTTTAGCGGTCGCGGCCCTCCACTTT.

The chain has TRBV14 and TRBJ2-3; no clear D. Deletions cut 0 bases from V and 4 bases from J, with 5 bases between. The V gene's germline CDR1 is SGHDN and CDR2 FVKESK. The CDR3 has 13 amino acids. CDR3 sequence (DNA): TGTGCCAGCAGCCAAGAGTCAGCAGATACGCAGTATTTT. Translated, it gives CASSQESADTQYF.

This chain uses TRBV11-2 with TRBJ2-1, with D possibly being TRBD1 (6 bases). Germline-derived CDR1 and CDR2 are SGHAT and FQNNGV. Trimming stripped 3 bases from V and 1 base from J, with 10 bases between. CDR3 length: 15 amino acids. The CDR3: CASSFQGSSYNEQFF. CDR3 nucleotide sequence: TGTGCCAGCAGCTTTCAGGGGTCGTCCTACAATGAGCAGTTCTTC.

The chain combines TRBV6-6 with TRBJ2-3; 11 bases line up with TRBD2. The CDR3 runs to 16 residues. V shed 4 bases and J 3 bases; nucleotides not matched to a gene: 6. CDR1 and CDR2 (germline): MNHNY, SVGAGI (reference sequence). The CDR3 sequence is CASSSPGLAATDTQYF. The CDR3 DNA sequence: TGTGCCAGCAGTTCACCGGGACTAGCGGCGACAGATACGCAGTATTTT.

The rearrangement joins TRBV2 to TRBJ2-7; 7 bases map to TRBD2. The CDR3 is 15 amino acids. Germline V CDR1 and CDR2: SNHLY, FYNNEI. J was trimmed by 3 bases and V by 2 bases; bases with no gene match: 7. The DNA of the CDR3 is TGTGCCAGCAGTGAACCGGGCGGGAGTATCTACGAGCAGTACTTC. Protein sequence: CASSEPGGSIYEQYF.

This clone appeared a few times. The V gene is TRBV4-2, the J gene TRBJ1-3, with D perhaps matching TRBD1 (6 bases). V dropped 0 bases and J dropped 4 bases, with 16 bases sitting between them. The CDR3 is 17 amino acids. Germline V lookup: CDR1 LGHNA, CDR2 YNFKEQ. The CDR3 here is CASSQDRGGTTGNTIYF. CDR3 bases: TGTGCCAGCAGCCAAGATAGGGGGGGGACAACCGGAAACACCATATATTTT.